The 19 T cell receptor beta chains listed next were all sequenced from one sample in a study of blood T cells in healthy people across ages (dated by TCRdb to 2015 to 2017). Libraries were prepared through 5' RACE. The instrument given in TCRdb is Illumina HiSeq 2500. A second roughly 7 to 12 cycle PCR used a sample-barcoded 5' primer and a J-beta primer mix. Through fastp at Q25 and MiXCR, TCRdb rebuilt clones from the public reads, retaining in-frame beta chains. Merged by CDR3 protein, the rows form single entries marked with the most common genes and DNA. This sample gives 550,000 to 650,000 distinct CDR3 sequences in total; less than 35% of them show up just once. 15% to 18% of the sample goes to the ten largest clones. Specimen: blood. The receptors shown here come from a woman older than 75 in good health.

This clonotype occurred many times. The genes are TRBV3-1 and TRBJ1-1; a weak D match, TRBD1 (5 bases). Germline loops: CDR1 LGHDT, CDR2 YNNKEL (reference sequence). The length of the CDR3 is 17 residues. Trimming removed 0 bases at V and 0 bases at J, with 14 bases between. The CDR3 region has the DNA TGTGCCAGCAGCCAAGAAACCTTAGTGGGGCTGAACACTGAAGCTTTCTTT. It specifies CASSQETLVGLNTEAFF. The full variable domain, its missing parts supplied by reference TRBV3-1 and TRBJ1-1, is DTAVSQTPKYLVTQMGNDKSIKCEQNLGHDTMYWYKQDSKKFLKIMFSYNNKELIINETVPNRFSPKSPDKAHLNLHINSLELGDSAVYFCASSQETLVGLNTEAFFGQGTRLTVV.

This clonotype was seen a few times. Being one base from a much bigger clone, this may be a read error. The V call is TRBV4-2, the J call TRBJ1-5, with D uncertain. CDR1 is LGHNA and CDR2 is YNFKEQ in the germline V gene. The CDR3 runs 14 residues. The CDR3 DNA sequence: TGTGCCGGCAGCCAAGATGGCATAAATCAGCCCCAGCATTTT. This translates into CAGSQDGINQPQHF.

This clonotype showed up many times. The V gene is TRBV6-6, the J gene TRBJ2-1; the match to TRBD2 covers 8 bases. CDR1 MNHNY and CDR2 SVGAGI come from the germline V gene (reference sequence). Trimming at V came to 4 bases and at J to 3 bases, leaving 2 bases not matched to a gene. The CDR3 has 14 residues. The CDR3 sequence is CASSSAGGYNEQFF. The CDR3 DNA is TGTGCCAGCAGTTCCGCGGGGGGCTACAATGAGCAGTTCTTC.

This sequence joins TRBV7-2 and TRBJ2-7; 7 nucleotides align to TRBD1. Trimming at V came to 5 bases and at J to 1 base, leaving 8 bases not matched to a gene. Germline CDR1 SGHTA, CDR2 FQGNSA. The CDR3 totals 15 residues. In nucleotides, the CDR3 is TGTGCCAGCAGCCAGAACAGGGGACATTCCTACGAGCAGTACTTC. This gives the protein CASSQNRGHSYEQYF.

The chain recombines TRBV7-9 with TRBJ2-6; D possibly corresponds to TRBD1 (5 bases). Trimming removed 4 bases at V and 3 bases at J, with 7 bases between. Germline V gives CDR1 SEHNR, CDR2 FQNEAQ (reference sequence). The CDR3 contains 14 residues. CDR3 sequence reads: CASSSGIGANVLTF. The CDR3 coding sequence is TGTGCCAGCAGCTCAGGGATTGGGGCCAACGTCCTGACTTTC.

This chain connects TRBV6-2 or TRBV6-3 to TRBJ2-4; 9 nucleotides align to TRBD2. Trimming took 2 bases from V and 0 from J; bases not matched to a gene: 11. This CDR3 is 19 amino acids long. CDR1 is MNHEY and CDR2 is SVGEGT in the germline V gene. CDR3 loop: CASSYRKREALLAKNIQYF. As DNA, the CDR3 is TGTGCCAGCAGTTACCGTAAGCGGGAGGCCCTTCTAGCCAAAAACATTCAGTACTTC.

The sample holds many counts of this clonotype. J is TRBJ2-1 and V is TRBV5-1; 8 positions agree with TRBD1. This CDR3 is 15 amino acids long. Germline V lookup: CDR1 SGHRS, CDR2 YFSETQ. With V trimmed by 3 bases and J by 5 bases, 7 bases remained unmatched. CDR3 in DNA: TGCGCCAGCAGCTGGGGGGACAGGTACAACAATGAGCAGTTCTTC. Protein product: CASSWGDRYNNEQFF.

This clonotype has at least ten counts. A single base separates this from a much larger clone, so it may be a read error. This rearrangement joins TRBV12-3 or TRBV12-4 to TRBJ2-1; 8 nucleotides align to TRBD1. Judging by the DNA end, TRBJ2-7 fits better; the J call may be wrong. This CDR3 comprises 15 residues. CDR3 region: CASRYGQGPYNEQYF. CDR3 DNA sequence: TGTGCCAGCAGATATGGACAGGGTCCCTACAATGAGCAGTACTTC.

This clonotype was seen repeatedly, ten times or more. The chain has TRBV20-1 and TRBJ2-5, with D uncertain. The germline V gene has CDR1 DFQATT and CDR2 SNEGSKA (reference sequence). Trimming removed 6 bases from V and 5 bases from J, with 13 bases in between. CDR3 size: 12 residues. The CDR3 protein is CSAFPGWETQYF. The CDR3 coding sequence is TGCAGTGCCTTTCCGGGCTGGGAGACCCAGTACTTC.

Regarding this clonotype: This sequence may be a read error, since a much larger clone differs from it by one base. The chain is built from TRBV20-1 and TRBJ2-2; unclear D gene. This CDR3 has 14 residues. V was pared by 1 base and J by 4 bases, with 10 bases between. Germline lookup yields CDR1 DFQATT and CDR2 SNEGSKA (reference sequence). CDR3 in amino acids: CSARGPLGTGELFF. CDR3 bases: TGCAGTGCTAGAGGCCCTCTGGGCACCGGGGAGCTGTTTTTT.

As to this clonotype: This clone may be a read error of a much larger clone one base away. This sequence joins TRBV6-2 or TRBV6-3 and TRBJ2-7, with 14 bases lining up with TRBD2. The length of the CDR3 is 15 residues. V trimming: 4 bases; J trimming: 3 bases; junction bases outside the gene matches: 2. CDR1 and CDR2 from the germline V gene are MNHEY and SVGEGT. The CDR3 loop reads CASSSGTSGGYEQYF. The CDR3, as DNA: TGTGCCAGCAGTTCCGGGACTAGCGGGGGCTACGAGCAGTACTTC.

This CDR3 is CASSQDGTSGGPYNEQYF. As DNA, the CDR3 is TGCGCCAGCAGCCAAGATGGGACTAGCGGGGGACCCTACAATGAGCAGTACTTC. This chain joins TRBV4-1 and TRBJ2-1; 14 bases are a match to TRBD2. The J call may be wrong; the DNA end is better matched by TRBJ2-7. The CDR3 spans 18 residues. Germline CDR1 is MGHRA and CDR2 is YSYEKL.

V gene TRBV12-5 combines with J gene TRBJ2-3; 7 bases are a match to TRBD1. The CDR3 loop spans 17 amino acids. V lost 2 bases, J lost 5 bases, and 13 bases stayed unmatched. Germline V gives CDR1 LGHNT, CDR2 FRNRAP. The CDR3 DNA reads as TGTGCTAGTGGTTTGCCTCTTAGAAGAACAGGGGAAGATACGCAGTATTTT. The encoded protein is CASGLPLRRTGEDTQYF.

This clonotype was seen many times. The chain couples TRBV20-1 to TRBJ2-5, with a weak D call TRBD1 (5 bases). The CDR3 is made up of 13 amino acids. Deletions cut 6 bases from V and 2 bases from J, with 13 bases between. Germline V gene data show CDR1 as DFQATT and CDR2 as SNEGSKA (reference sequence). The CDR3 loop reads CSAKGAVQETQYF. CDR3 DNA sequence: TGCAGTGCCAAAGGGGCAGTTCAAGAGACCCAGTACTTC.

This clonotype was counted at least ten times. The chain carries TRBV5-4 and TRBJ2-5, with TRBD1 identical over 7 bases. Germline V gene data show CDR1 as SGHNT and CDR2 as YYREEE (reference sequence). This CDR3 comprises 14 residues. The ends lost 0 bases at V and 4 bases at J; junction bases unmatched: 3. The CDR3 DNA reads as TGTGCCAGCAGCTTGGATCCAGGGGGAGAGACCCAGTACTTC. The encoded protein is CASSLDPGGETQYF.

This clonotype was counted between two and nine times. The germline gene is not matched at one end of the junction; a read error may be the cause. The CDR3, as DNA: TGTGCCGGCAGTGACCGGGACCGGAGTTTAGGAGGCTACACCTTT. Translated, it gives CAGSDRDRSLGGYTF. The genes are TRBV14 and TRBJ1-2, with D maybe TRBD1 (5 bases). This CDR3 region has 15 residues. CDR1 SGHDN and CDR2 FVKESK come from the germline V gene.

In this sample, this clonotype turned up many times. The chain is built from TRBV10-3 and TRBJ2-3, with 14 bases fitting TRBD2. V dropped 0 bases and J dropped 0; count of bases not matched to a gene: 5. The CDR3 runs to 19 residues. The germline V gene has CDR1 ENHRY and CDR2 SYGVKD. In nucleotides, the CDR3 is TGTGCCATCAGTGAGTCGACTAGCGGGGGGGTCACGAGCACAGATACGCAGTATTTT. It specifies CAISESTSGGVTSTDTQYF.

The chain has TRBV5-1 and TRBJ2-1; no clear D gene. Trimming removed 0 bases from V and 6 bases from J, with 10 bases in between. Germline lookup yields CDR1 SGHRS and CDR2 YFSETQ. This CDR3 has 14 amino acids. The CDR3 nucleotides read TGCGCCAGCAGCTTGGGGCCAGGCCTCAATGAGCAGTTCTTC. Translated, it gives CASSLGPGLNEQFF.

The rearrangement uses TRBV4-1 and TRBJ2-2; 8 bases match TRBD2. The CDR3 has 15 residues. The V gene's germline CDR1 is MGHRA and CDR2 YSYEKL. V lost 2 bases to trimming and J lost 6 bases; unmatched junction nucleotides: 5. The CDR3 is CASSQIGLAAGELFF. In DNA form, the CDR3 reads TGCGCCAGCAGCCAAATCGGACTAGCCGCCGGGGAGCTGTTTTTT.